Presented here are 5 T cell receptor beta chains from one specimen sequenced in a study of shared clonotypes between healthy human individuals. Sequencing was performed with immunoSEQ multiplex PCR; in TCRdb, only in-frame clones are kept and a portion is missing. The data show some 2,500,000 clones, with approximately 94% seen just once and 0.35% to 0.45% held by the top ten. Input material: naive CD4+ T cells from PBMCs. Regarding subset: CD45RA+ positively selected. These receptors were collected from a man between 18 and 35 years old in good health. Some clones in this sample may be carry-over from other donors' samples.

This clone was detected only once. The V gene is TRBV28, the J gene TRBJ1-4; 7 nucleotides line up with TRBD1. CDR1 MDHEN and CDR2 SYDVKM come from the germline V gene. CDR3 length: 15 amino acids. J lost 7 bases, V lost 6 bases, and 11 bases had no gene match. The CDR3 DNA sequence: TGTGCCAGCAGCCGGAGGGGGGCAGGGGGTGAAAAACTGTTTTTT. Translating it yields CASSRRGAGGEKLFF.

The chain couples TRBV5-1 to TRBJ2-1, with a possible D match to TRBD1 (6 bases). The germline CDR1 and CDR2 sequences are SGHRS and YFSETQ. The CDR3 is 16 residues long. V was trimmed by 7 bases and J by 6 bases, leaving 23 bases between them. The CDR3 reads CASSSGIALGGNEQFF. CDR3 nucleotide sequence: TGCGCCAGCTCCTCGGGGATAGCGCTAGGGGGCAATGAGCAGTTCTTC.

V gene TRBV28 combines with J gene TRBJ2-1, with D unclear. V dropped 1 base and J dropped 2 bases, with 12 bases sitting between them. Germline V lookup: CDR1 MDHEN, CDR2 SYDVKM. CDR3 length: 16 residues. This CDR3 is CASSLFHSLAYNEQFF. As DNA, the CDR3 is TGTGCCAGCAGTTTATTTCACAGTCTAGCCTACAATGAGCAGTTCTTC.

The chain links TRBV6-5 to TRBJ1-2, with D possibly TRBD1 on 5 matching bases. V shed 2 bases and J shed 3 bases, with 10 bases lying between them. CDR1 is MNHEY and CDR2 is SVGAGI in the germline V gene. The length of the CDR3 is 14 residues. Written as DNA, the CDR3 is TGTGCCAGCAGTTACAGGGAGGGGTACTATGGCTACACCTTC. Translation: CASSYREGYYGYTF.

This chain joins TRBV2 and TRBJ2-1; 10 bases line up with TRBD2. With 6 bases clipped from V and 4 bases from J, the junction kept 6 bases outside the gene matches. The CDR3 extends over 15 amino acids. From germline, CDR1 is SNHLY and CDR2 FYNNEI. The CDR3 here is CASRLLAGMYNEQFF. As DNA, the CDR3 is TGTGCCAGCAGGTTACTAGCGGGGATGTACAATGAGCAGTTCTTC.